This T cell receptor (beta chain) was obtained from a study of identical twins. Broader study findings: Out-of-frame alpha sequences that twins shared showed excess low generation probability.

TCRdb independently ran MiXCR on the 5' RACE reads; one entry per CDR3 protein. Among roughly 630,000 distinct CDR3 sequences listed, about 7% were seen once. This clonotype appeared many times. Its target is unknown. From germline, CDR1 is SGHAT and CDR2 FQNNGV. The germline V and J ends were trimmed by 3 bases and 1 base, with 11 bases remaining between them. This CDR3 comprises 15 residues. A further study also used this sample, focusing on yellow fever vaccine responses in identical twins. That work contributes: Twins' vaccine T cell response reportedly seemed partly convergent, partly personalized.

The V call is TRBV11-2, the J call TRBJ2-3; TRBD2 is a possible D gene (6 bases). This clonotype was obtained from a woman in her late teens or twenties in good health. Specimen: PBMCs. CDR3 nucleotide sequence: TGTGCCAGCAGCTTTGGGTGGGGGGGCACAGATACGCAGTATTTT. This translates into CASSFGWGGTDTQYF.